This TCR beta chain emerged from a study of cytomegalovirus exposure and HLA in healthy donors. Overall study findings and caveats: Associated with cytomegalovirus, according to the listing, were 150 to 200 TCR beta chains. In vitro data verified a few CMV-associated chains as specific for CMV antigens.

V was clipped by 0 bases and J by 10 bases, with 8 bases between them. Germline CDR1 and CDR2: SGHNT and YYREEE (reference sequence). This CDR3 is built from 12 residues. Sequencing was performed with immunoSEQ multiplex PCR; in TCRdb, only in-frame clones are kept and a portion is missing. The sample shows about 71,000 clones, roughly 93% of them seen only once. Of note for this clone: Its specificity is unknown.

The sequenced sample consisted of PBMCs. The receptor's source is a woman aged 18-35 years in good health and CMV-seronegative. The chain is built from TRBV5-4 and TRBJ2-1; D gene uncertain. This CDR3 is CASSLDTVEQFF. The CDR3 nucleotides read TGTGCCAGCAGCTTGGATACGGTGGAGCAGTTCTTC.